This paragraph covers one T cell receptor beta chain sequence. Its antigen remains unknown. The data derive from a study of cytomegalovirus exposure and HLA in healthy donors. The wider study: In terms of ancestry, the Caucasian-associated cluster contained 80% to 90% of the approximately 420 genotyped donors.

The ends were cut back, 0 bases at V and 3 bases at J, with 9 bases in the middle. CDR1 and CDR2 from the germline V gene are SGDLS and YYNGEE. This CDR3 has 14 amino acids. The study, taken as a whole, reports: Per published accounts, TCR beta sequences correctly predicted the HLA-A and HLA-B alleles of most subjects. Presence/absence analyses assumed roughly uniform sequencing depth across donors.

The primer mix had 60 Vbeta and 13 Jbeta primers. The method was immunoSEQ multiplex PCR; TCRdb's version includes in-frame clones alone and lacks a portion of them. The table lists about 180,000 clones, about two thirds of them singletons. The clonotype comes from a human donor in good health. The sequencing input was PBMCs. V is TRBV9 and J is TRBJ1-2, with D unresolved. CDR3 bases: TGTGCCAGCAGCGTAGAGCCGGGTGACTATGGCTACACCTTC. Protein sequence: CASSVEPGDYGYTF.